The rows below give T cell receptor beta chains drawn from one sample of a study of T cells in Graves' hyperthyroidism and ophthalmopathy. MiXCR, run by TCRdb on the multiplex PCR reads, gives a single entry per CDR3 protein. Of a few hundred thousand distinct CDR3 sequences in the sample, 15% to 20% were seen once. What was sequenced was blood. The receptors were gathered from a man in his fifties or sixties with Graves' ophthalmopathy. Each CDR3 is given with its conserved first and last residue. Fields, in order: V gene, D gene, J gene, clone size, CDR3 protein, CDR3 DNA. D genes are given only for firm matches. The size field is filled for only some rows; it gives once, few, many or a size class.

v_gene: TRBV6-5; d_gene: TRBD1; j_gene: TRBJ1-1; abundance: few; CDR3aa: CASSYSIKGGASFF; CDR3nt: TGTGCCAGCAGTTACTCGATCAAAGGGGGCGCGTCTTTCTTT
v_gene: TRBV11-2; d_gene: TRBD2; j_gene: TRBJ2-1; abundance: many; CDR3aa: CASRRPSGRYNEQFF; CDR3nt: TGTGCCAGCAGACGTCCTAGCGGGAGATACAATGAGCAGTTCTTC
v_gene: TRBV11-2; d_gene: .; j_gene: TRBJ2-4; abundance: many; CDR3aa: CASSPRGLDIQYF; CDR3nt: TGTGCCAGCAGCCCTAGGGGCTTGGACATTCAGTACTTC
v_gene: TRBV19; d_gene: .; j_gene: TRBJ1-4; abundance: .; CDR3aa: CASSITRNEKLFF; CDR3nt: TGTGCCAGTAGTATTACAAGAAATGAAAAACTGTTTTTT
v_gene: TRBV5-1; d_gene: TRBD1; j_gene: TRBJ1-2; abundance: .; CDR3aa: CASSLVGQRDGYTF; CDR3nt: TGCGCCAGCAGCTTGGTGGGACAGCGGGATGGCTACACCTTC
v_gene: TRBV18; d_gene: .; j_gene: TRBJ1-2; abundance: many; CDR3aa: CASSPDGRGLGGYTF; CDR3nt: TGTGCCAGCTCACCAGATGGCAGAGGCCTGGGGGGCTACACCTTC
v_gene: TRBV3-1; d_gene: .; j_gene: TRBJ2-6; abundance: few; CDR3aa: CASSHGDLSWANVLTF; CDR3nt: TGTGCCAGCAGCCATGGGGACCTCTCTTGGGCCAACGTCCTGACTTTC
v_gene: TRBV7-9; d_gene: .; j_gene: TRBJ1-6; abundance: .; CDR3aa: CASSLDSPLHF; CDR3nt: TGTGCCAGCAGCTTAGATTCACCCCTCCACTTT
v_gene: TRBV27; d_gene: .; j_gene: TRBJ2-2; abundance: .; CDR3aa: CASSTPLLGFTGELFF; CDR3nt: TGTGCCAGCAGCACCCCACTTCTAGGGTTCACCGGGGAGCTGTTTTTT
v_gene: TRBV5-1; d_gene: .; j_gene: TRBJ2-2; abundance: once; CDR3aa: CASSLKARKDTEELFF; CDR3nt: TGCGCCAGCAGCTTGAAGGCCAGAAAGGACACCGAGGAGCTGTTTTTT
v_gene: TRBV10-3; d_gene: TRBD1; j_gene: TRBJ2-1; abundance: many; CDR3aa: CATQDRGTHNEQFF; CDR3nt: TGTGCCACCCAAGACAGGGGAACCCACAATGAGCAGTTCTTC
v_gene: TRBV28; d_gene: .; j_gene: TRBJ2-7; abundance: many; CDR3aa: CASSETQRGEQYF; CDR3nt: TGTGCCAGCAGCGAGACCCAGAGGGGCGAGCAGTACTTC
v_gene: TRBV4-1; d_gene: TRBD2; j_gene: TRBJ2-4; abundance: .; CDR3aa: CASSSGLAGGLAKNIQYF; CDR3nt: TGCGCCAGCAGCTCGGGACTAGCGGGAGGCTTGGCCAAAAACATTCAGTACTTC
v_gene: TRBV20-1; d_gene: .; j_gene: TRBJ2-3; abundance: many; CDR3aa: CSASFEEWVTDTQYF; CDR3nt: TGCAGTGCTAGTTTTGAGGAGTGGGTCACAGATACGCAGTATTTT
v_gene: TRBV27; d_gene: .; j_gene: TRBJ2-1; abundance: .; CDR3aa: CASSLVGLGSYNEQFF; CDR3nt: TGTGCCAGCAGTTTAGTGGGACTTGGCTCGTACAATGAGCAGTTCTTC
v_gene: TRBV20-1; d_gene: .; j_gene: TRBJ2-1; abundance: many; CDR3aa: CSASTRRDLIQSSYNEQFF; CDR3nt: TGCAGTGCTAGCACTCGCCGGGACCTCATCCAGAGCTCCTACAATGAGCAGTTCTTC
v_gene: TRBV3-1; d_gene: .; j_gene: TRBJ1-1; abundance: few; CDR3aa: CASSRRQQALLNTEAFF; CDR3nt: TGTGCCAGCAGCCGCAGACAGCAAGCGCTCCTGAACACTGAAGCTTTCTTT
v_gene: TRBV11-2; d_gene: TRBD1; j_gene: TRBJ1-4; abundance: many; CDR3aa: CASSPRTGRGGGEKLFF; CDR3nt: TGTGCCAGCAGCCCACGGACAGGGAGAGGGGGTGGTGAAAAACTGTTTTTT
v_gene: TRBV13; d_gene: .; j_gene: TRBJ2-7; abundance: .; CDR3aa: CASGPGWGTYEQYF; CDR3nt: TGTGCCAGCGGCCCCGGTTGGGGAACCTACGAGCAGTACTTC
v_gene: TRBV29-1; d_gene: .; j_gene: TRBJ2-7; abundance: many; CDR3aa: CSVEVGGGEQYF; CDR3nt: TGCAGCGTTGAAGTGGGGGGCGGCGAGCAGTACTTC
v_gene: TRBV5-1; d_gene: .; j_gene: TRBJ1-4; abundance: many; CDR3aa: CASSLRTEWMAKLFF; CDR3nt: TGCGCCAGCAGCTTGAGGACAGAGTGGATGGCAAAACTGTTTTTT
v_gene: TRBV5-1; d_gene: TRBD2; j_gene: TRBJ2-1; abundance: many; CDR3aa: CASRLAGVVSYNEQFF; CDR3nt: TGCGCCAGCAGGCTAGCGGGAGTGGTCTCCTACAATGAGCAGTTCTTC
v_gene: TRBV6-1; d_gene: .; j_gene: TRBJ1-2; abundance: .; CDR3aa: CASSEAPGAGGYGYTF; CDR3nt: TGTGCCAGCAGTGAAGCCCCCGGGGCCGGGGGCTATGGCTACACCTTC
v_gene: TRBV6-1; d_gene: TRBD2; j_gene: TRBJ2-7; abundance: .; CDR3aa: CAISEELADEQYF; CDR3nt: TGTGCCATCAGTGAAGAACTAGCGGACGAGCAGTACTTC
v_gene: TRBV28; d_gene: TRBD2; j_gene: TRBJ2-3; abundance: many; CDR3aa: CASSLTSGSSDTQYF; CDR3nt: TGTGCCAGCAGCCTCACTAGCGGGAGTTCAGATACGCAGTATTTT
v_gene: TRBV7-9; d_gene: TRBD1; j_gene: TRBJ2-4; abundance: .; CDR3aa: CASSWTGRRGEAKNIQYF; CDR3nt: TGTGCCAGCAGCTGGACAGGGCGAAGGGGGGAAGCCAAAAACATTCAGTACTTC
v_gene: TRBV7-3; d_gene: .; j_gene: TRBJ2-2; abundance: many; CDR3aa: CASSLLLTGELFF; CDR3nt: TGTGCCAGCAGCTTATTACTCACCGGGGAGCTGTTTTTT
v_gene: TRBV7-3; d_gene: .; j_gene: TRBJ2-1; abundance: many; CDR3aa: CASSLVHSNEQFF; CDR3nt: TGTGCCAGCAGCTTAGTACATAGCAATGAGCAGTTCTTC
v_gene: TRBV28; d_gene: .; j_gene: TRBJ2-7; abundance: many; CDR3aa: CASSFQGRTYEQYF; CDR3nt: TGTGCCAGCAGTTTTCAGGGGAGAACCTACGAGCAGTACTTC
v_gene: TRBV15; d_gene: .; j_gene: TRBJ2-3; abundance: .; CDR3aa: CATSSTLAYTQYF; CDR3nt: TGTGCCACCAGCAGTACGCTAGCTTATACGCAGTATTTT
v_gene: TRBV10-3; d_gene: .; j_gene: TRBJ2-7; abundance: many; CDR3aa: CASQGGRDHEQYF; CDR3nt: TGTGCCTCACAGGGAGGGAGAGACCACGAGCAGTACTTC
v_gene: TRBV3-1; d_gene: .; j_gene: TRBJ1-3; abundance: many; CDR3aa: CASSQDRSSGNTIYF; CDR3nt: TGTGCCAGCAGCCAAGATCGCAGCTCTGGAAACACCATATATTTT
v_gene: TRBV2; d_gene: TRBD1; j_gene: TRBJ1-2; abundance: many; CDR3aa: CASLRDSVAGYTF; CDR3nt: TGTGCCAGCCTGCGGGACAGCGTGGCTGGCTACACCTTC
v_gene: TRBV4-1; d_gene: TRBD2; j_gene: TRBJ2-1; abundance: .; CDR3aa: CASSQPASGRYEQFF; CDR3nt: TGCGCCAGCAGCCAACCGGCTAGCGGGAGGTATGAGCAGTTCTTC
v_gene: TRBV11-2; d_gene: .; j_gene: TRBJ2-7; abundance: many; CDR3aa: CASSLVPGTEQYF; CDR3nt: TGTGCCAGCAGCTTAGTCCCAGGGACCGAGCAGTACTTC
v_gene: TRBV3-1; d_gene: TRBD1; j_gene: TRBJ1-4; abundance: many; CDR3aa: CASSPSTGRAEKLFF; CDR3nt: TGTGCCAGCAGCCCCTCGACAGGGCGCGCTGAAAAACTGTTTTTT
v_gene: TRBV29-1; d_gene: TRBD2; j_gene: TRBJ2-1; abundance: .; CDR3aa: CSVVISGLAGNNEQFF; CDR3nt: TGCAGCGTTGTGATATCCGGACTAGCGGGGAACAATGAGCAGTTCTTC
v_gene: TRBV2; d_gene: .; j_gene: TRBJ2-5; abundance: many; CDR3aa: CASSPRDLRQETQYF; CDR3nt: TGTGCCAGCAGCCCCAGGGACCTACGTCAAGAGACCCAGTACTTC
v_gene: TRBV27; d_gene: TRBD2; j_gene: TRBJ2-2; abundance: few; CDR3aa: CASTSLAELNTGELFF; CDR3nt: TGTGCCAGCACCTCCCTAGCGGAACTGAACACCGGGGAGCTGTTTTTT
v_gene: TRBV5-5; d_gene: .; j_gene: TRBJ1-5; abundance: many; CDR3aa: CASSLEGDASNQPQHF; CDR3nt: TGTGCCAGCAGCTTGGAAGGGGACGCGAGCAATCAGCCCCAGCATTTT
v_gene: TRBV28; d_gene: .; j_gene: TRBJ1-1; abundance: many; CDR3aa: CASEGQNTEAFF; CDR3nt: TGTGCCAGCGAGGGACAGAACACTGAAGCTTTCTTT
v_gene: TRBV13; d_gene: .; j_gene: TRBJ2-3; abundance: many; CDR3aa: CASSSSFGQRGTDTQYF; CDR3nt: TGTGCCAGCAGTTCGAGCTTTGGTCAGCGTGGGACAGATACGCAGTATTTT
v_gene: TRBV30; d_gene: .; j_gene: TRBJ1-1; abundance: many; CDR3aa: CASLRDVNTEAFF; CDR3nt: TGTGCCTCTCTCAGGGATGTGAACACTGAAGCTTTCTTT